A single sample gave rise to the 6 T cell receptor beta chains below, sequenced in a study of blood T cell repertoires in COVID-19 (dated by TCRdb to between 2020 and 2021). The receptor library was made with the immunoSEQ multiplex PCR assay. TCRdb mirrors the immuneACCESS table, restricted to in-frame sequences. Some clones are absent from its copies; in checked studies, under half trace to an unresolved V gene, and the reason for the others is unknown. The sample table lists approximately 60,000 clones, around four fifths of them with a count of one. Together, the top ten hold about 20% of the sample. The material sequenced was peripheral blood. Receptors originate from a woman of 80 years or more with active or convalescent COVID-19.

The J gene is TRBJ2-5, the V gene TRBV5-1, with TRBD2 matching over 8 bases. This CDR3 has 16 residues. Germline V gives CDR1 SGHRS, CDR2 YFSETQ. The V and J ends lost 4 bases and 5 bases, in that order; junction bases with no gene match: 13. The CDR3 loop is CASSATRGGGPETQYF. The CDR3 DNA sequence: TGCGCCAGCAGCGCTACCCGGGGGGGCGGACCGGAGACCCAGTACTTC.

The J gene is TRBJ2-1, the V gene TRBV5-1, with D possibly matching TRBD1 (5 bases). V lost 3 bases and J 8 bases, leaving 18 bases between the germline ends. The CDR3 contains 15 residues. The germline CDR1 and CDR2 sequences are SGHRS and YFSETQ. This CDR3 reads CASSSPEWGVDEQFF. In DNA, the CDR3 is TGCGCCAGCAGCTCCCCTGAGTGGGGCGTCGATGAGCAGTTCTTC. The full variable domain, completed using reference TRBV5-1 and TRBJ2-1, is KAGVTQTPRYLIKTRGQQVTLSCSPISGHRSVSWYQQTPGQGLQFLFEYFSETQRNKGNFPGRFSGRQFSNSRSEMNVSTLELGDSALYLCASSSPEWGVDEQFFGPGTRLTVL.

The chain has TRBV9 and TRBJ2-2, with TRBD2 matching 9 bases. Germline V gives CDR1 SGDLS, CDR2 YYNGEE. With V trimmed by 4 bases and J by 1 base, 11 bases remained unmatched. The CDR3 length is 18 residues. CDR3 region: CASSTTPGAGGNTGELFF. The CDR3 DNA reads as TGTGCCAGCAGCACCACCCCGGGAGCGGGGGGGAACACCGGGGAGCTGTTTTTT.

J is TRBJ2-7 and V is TRBV5-4, with a weak D call TRBD2 (7 bases). CDR3 length: 14 residues. V gave up 3 bases and J gave up 2 bases, with 12 bases separating them. CDR1 is SGHNT, CDR2 YYREEE, per germline (reference sequence). This chain's CDR3 is CASSSGGRPYEQYF. The CDR3 DNA reads as TGTGCCAGCAGCTCCGGGGGGCGACCCTACGAGCAGTACTTC.

The V call is TRBV7-9, the J call TRBJ2-1; a possible D gene is TRBD1 (6 bases). Germline-derived CDR1 and CDR2 are SEHNR and FQNEAQ (reference sequence). V lost 1 base, J lost 10 bases, and 14 bases lay in between. CDR3 length: 14 amino acids. Written as DNA, the CDR3 is TGTGCCAGCAGCTTAGTAGGGGGTGGGCAGGAGCAGTTCTTC. Encoded protein: CASSLVGGGQEQFF.

The rearrangement links TRBV15 to TRBJ1-1; D remains ambiguous. The CDR3 is made up of 13 amino acids. Per the germline V gene, CDR1 is LNHNV and CDR2 is YYDKDF (reference sequence). Trimming pared 0 bases from V and 12 bases from J, leaving 14 bases between. DNA of the CDR3: TGTGCCACCAGCAGAGAGGAGGGTCTCGAAACTTTCTTT. This sequence encodes CATSREEGLETFF.